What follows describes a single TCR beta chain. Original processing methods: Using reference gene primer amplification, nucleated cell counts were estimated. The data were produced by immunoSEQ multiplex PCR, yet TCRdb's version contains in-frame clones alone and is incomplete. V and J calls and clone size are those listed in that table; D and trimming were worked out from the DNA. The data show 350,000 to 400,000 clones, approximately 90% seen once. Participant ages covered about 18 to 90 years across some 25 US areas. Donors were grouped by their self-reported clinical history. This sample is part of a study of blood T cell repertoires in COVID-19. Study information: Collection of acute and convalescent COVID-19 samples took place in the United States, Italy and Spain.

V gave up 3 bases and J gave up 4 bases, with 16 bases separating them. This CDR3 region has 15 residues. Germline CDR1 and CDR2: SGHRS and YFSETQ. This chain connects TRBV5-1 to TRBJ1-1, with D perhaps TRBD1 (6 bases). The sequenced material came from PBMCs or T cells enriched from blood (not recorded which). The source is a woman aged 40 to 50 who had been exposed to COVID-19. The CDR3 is CASSYGRGYGTEAFF. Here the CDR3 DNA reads TGCGCCAGCAGCTACGGGAGGGGGTACGGCACTGAAGCTTTCTTT.